The T cell receptor (beta chain) described here comes from a study of T cell responses to AZD1222 COVID-19 vaccine. Overall study: Doses given second, at about 4 or about 12 weeks, were pooled.

Sequenced by immunoSEQ multiplex PCR; TCRdb stores in-frame clones only, minus some. The top ten clones hold 8.7% of a sample with tens of thousands of clones, approximately 85% of them seen once. Notes on the study in general: Donors, mostly white British, included more females; clonal diversity was possibly underestimated. Mapped onto spike, vaccine-associated CD4 TCRs spanned it and were dominant at 160-218 and 743-854.

V lost 5 bases and J 4 bases, leaving 16 bases between the germline ends. The CDR3 consists of 15 residues. Per the germline V gene, CDR1 is LNHNV and CDR2 is YYDKDF (reference sequence). A word on this clone: Its target is unknown.

This clonotype originated in an adult in good health. The rearrangement links TRBV15 to TRBJ2-3, with D unresolved. This material consisted of peripheral blood, taken on day 0 of AZD1222 vaccination. CDR3 bases: TGTGCCACCAGCCCGGCGTTACAAGGAGCAGATACGCAGTATTTT. Translated: CATSPALQGADTQYF. Combining the CDR3 with reference TRBV15 and TRBJ2-3 gives the whole variable domain DAMVIQNPRYQVTQFGKPVTLSCSQTLNHNVMYWYQQKSSQAPKLLFHYYDKDFNNEADTPDNFQSRRPNTSFCFLDIRSPGLGDTAMYLCATSPALQGADTQYFGPGTRLTVL.